This TCR beta chain was recovered during a study of human T cells and chemical hapten exposure. Germline V gene sequence: CDR1 ENHRY, CDR2 SYGVKD. The V end was cut by 10 bases, the J end by 4 bases, with 15 bases between. CDR3 size: 13 residues. Indicated time point: patch test 3, about 24 weeks after DPC sensitization. The treatment denotes: therapeutic diphenylcyclopropenone sensitization with weekly scalp DPC. Library construction involved attaching unique molecular identifiers to individual cDNA molecules, which allowed quantitative, reproducible TCR counting. Using its own MiXCR run on the RACE reads, TCRdb lists one record per CDR3 protein. The sample has about 97,000 distinct CDR3 sequences; roughly 27% are singletons. Only a few counts were recorded for this clonotype.

The chain links TRBV10-3 to TRBJ2-3; TRBD2 might be the D (6 bases). Sequencing used whole blood, obtained in connection with sensitization to the hapten diphenylcyclopropenone (DPC). The TCR comes from a man aged 40-49 years with alopecia areata. Some clones in this sample may be carry-over from other donors' samples. CDR3 sequence reads: CATGAREADTQYF. DNA for the CDR3: TGTGCCACCGGAGCGAGGGAGGCAGATACGCAGTATTTT.